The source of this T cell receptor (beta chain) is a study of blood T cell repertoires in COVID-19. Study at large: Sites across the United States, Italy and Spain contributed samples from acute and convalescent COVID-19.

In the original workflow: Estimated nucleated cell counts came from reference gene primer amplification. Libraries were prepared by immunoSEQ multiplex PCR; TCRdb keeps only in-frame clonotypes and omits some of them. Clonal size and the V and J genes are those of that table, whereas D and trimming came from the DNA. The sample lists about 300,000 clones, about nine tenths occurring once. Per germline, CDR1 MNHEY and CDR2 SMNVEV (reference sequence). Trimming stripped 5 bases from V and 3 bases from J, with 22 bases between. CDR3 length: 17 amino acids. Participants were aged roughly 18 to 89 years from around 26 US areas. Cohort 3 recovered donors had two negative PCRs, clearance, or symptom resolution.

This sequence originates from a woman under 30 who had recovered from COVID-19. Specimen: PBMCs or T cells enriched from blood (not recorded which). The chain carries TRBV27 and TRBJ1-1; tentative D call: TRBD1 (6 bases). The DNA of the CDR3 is TGTGCCAGCAGTCCTTCACAGGGAAGTTGGCTGGACACTGAAGCTTTCTTT. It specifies CASSPSQGSWLDTEAFF.